The source of this T cell receptor (beta chain) is a study of shared clonotypes between healthy human individuals. Study background: The cohort comprised two women and a few men. Their ages spanned 18 to 49 years. Findings and limits, study-wide: Sorted-subset samples were not fully sequenced, rarefaction indicated.

From germline, CDR1 is SGHRS and CDR2 YFSETQ. The V end lost 0 bases, the J end lost 5 bases, and 9 bases lay between the germline ends. The CDR3 sequence is 14 residues long. Clones were read by immunoSEQ multiplex PCR, and TCRdb kept only the in-frame ones, dropping some. The sample records around 750,000 clones, over 65% being singletons. Notes on this clone: Its antigen is not identified. Other DNA variants within this sample encode the same CDR3.

This chain joins TRBV5-1 and TRBJ2-1; D is undetermined. Sequenced: memory CD4+ T cells sorted from blood. Subset denoted: CD45RA-negative fraction. The TCR originated in a woman between 25 and 40 years old in good health. In DNA form, the CDR3 reads TGCGCCAGCAGCTTGGGAGACGAGCACAATGAGCAGTTCTTC. Translated: CASSLGDEHNEQFF.